This T cell receptor (beta chain) was documented in a study of blood T cell repertoires in COVID-19 (dated by TCRdb to 2018 to 2021). With regard to the full study: Samples from collaborators originated in the United States, Italy and Spain and spanned both the acute and convalescent phases of COVID-19. A de-identified subject ID, COVID-19 status, age in years and sex were almost always included in the sample metadata. HLA class I and class II types, where available, came from metadata supplied by the sample provider rather than from assay-based typing. A freely available public database, intended as a resource for researchers studying the immune response to SARS-CoV-2, is where the repertoires were released. The prospective study material was composed of cDNA or gDNA derived from T cells, B-cell-depleted T cells, or PBMCs. Deeply sampled blood TCRbeta repertoires from subjects exposed to, actively infected with, or recovered from COVID-19 were included in the dataset. Samples came from the ongoing ImmuneRACE study (first 160 participants) plus 1,254 subjects from 6 global collaborators. Here is what the overall study found, with its caveats: Clinical and demographic metadata were provided uncurated, with the amount varying by source and participant.

One collaborating source in Seattle enrolled patients during active infection and followed them longitudinally through the course of disease. Collaborating institutions collected whole blood in K2EDTA tubes following their own protocols. Collaborator samples were shipped for TCRbeta analysis as frozen whole blood, isolated PBMCs, or DNA extracted from either sample type. The immunoSEQ Assay, a bias-controlled multiplex PCR, was used to amplify TCRbeta CDR3 regions from genomic DNA. In the paper's pipeline: Within the assay, amplification of reference gene primers was used to estimate how many nucleated cells each sample contained. To quantify the absolute abundance of each unique TCRbeta CDR3 rearrangement, sequence reads were collapsed and filtered. For each sample, productive Simpson clonality was calculated as the square root of Simpson's diversity index across productive rearrangements. The table was pulled from immuneACCESS by TCRdb, which kept in-frame rearrangements only. Such tables lose some clones; where checked, under half of the loss comes from unresolved V genes, and the rest has no known cause. V and J calls plus clone size are reproduced from that table; the DNA served to infer D and trimming. In this sample the table shows 220,000 or so clones, approximately 78% of which occur a single time. The ten most abundant clones make up approximately 7.6% of the sample.

Points on this clone: Its antigen is still unknown. Base qualities are not recorded, but no much larger clone differs from it by a single base.

The sequenced material came from peripheral blood. The receptor comes from a woman older than 75 with COVID-19, enrolled during active disease.

The base sequence is TGTGCCACCAGTGAGGCTGGGGCAGGGACAGATACGCAGTATTTT. This is translated as CATSEAGAGTDTQYF. The chain is made from TRBV24-1 and TRBJ2-3; the D gene is perhaps TRBD1, from 5 matching bases. The cysteine opens and the phenylalanine closes a CDR3 of 15 amino acids. Only the CDR3 DNA is retained, 45 bases long and in frame from the first base. The germline V gene supplies CDR1 KGHDR and CDR2 SFDVKD. Trimming takes 4 bases from V and 3 bases from J, and the germline ends sit 13 bases apart.